These 9 T cell receptor beta chains share one sample of origin, sequenced in a study of T cell repertoires in cytomegalovirus infection. One entry per CDR3 protein, called by TCRdb with MiXCR from the reads. The top ten hold about 8.7% of the sample, which has about 260,000 distinct CDR3 sequences, roughly an eighth seen once. The specimen sequenced was PBMCs. The source is a human donor in good health (CMV status not recorded). Some clones in this sample may be carry-over from other donors' samples.

At least ten counts were recorded for this clonotype. V gene TRBV27 combines with J gene TRBJ2-7; 15 nucleotides match TRBD2. The germline V gene has CDR1 MNHEY and CDR2 SMNVEV (reference sequence). This CDR3 is built from 16 residues. Trimming cost V 5 bases and J 4 bases; bases outside gene matches: 6. Written as DNA, the CDR3 is TGTGCCAGCAGTGATGGACTAGCGGGAGGGCGTTACGAGCAGTACTTC. It yields the protein CASSDGLAGGRYEQYF.

This clonotype was counted many times. The rearrangement links TRBV6-1 to TRBJ1-2, with D hard to call. The CDR3 sequence is 11 residues long. The germline CDR1 and CDR2 sequences are MNHNS and SASEGT. V lost 6 bases to trimming and J lost 1 base, with 3 bases between them. The CDR3 DNA reads as TGTGCCAGCAGGTTTAACTATGGCTACACCTTC. Its protein product is CASRFNYGYTF.

The genes are TRBV14 and TRBJ2-7, with D perhaps assigned TRBD1 or TRBD2 (6 bases each). The CDR3 has 14 residues. CDR1 and CDR2 from the germline V gene are SGHDN and FVKESK. V was trimmed by 4 bases and J by 6 bases, leaving 16 bases between them. The CDR3: CASSPRGGGFEQYF. DNA for the CDR3: TGTGCCAGCAGCCCCAGGGGAGGCGGCTTCGAGCAGTACTTC.

The chain combines TRBV5-4 with TRBJ1-1; perhaps TRBD1 as D (6 bases). The CDR3 contains 14 residues. The V end lost 5 bases, the J end lost 9 bases, and 20 bases lay between the germline ends. The germline V gene encodes CDR1 SGHNT and CDR2 YYREEE (reference sequence). The chain's CDR3 is CASRLGGGSAQAFF. As DNA, the CDR3 is TGTGCCAGCAGGCTTGGGGGCGGGTCCGCTCAAGCTTTCTTT.

The rearrangement joins TRBV6-1 to TRBJ1-1; TRBD1 is a possible D gene (6 bases). The germline V and J ends were trimmed by 6 bases and 7 bases, with 9 bases remaining between them. Germline loops: CDR1 MNHNS, CDR2 SASEGT. CDR3 length: 11 amino acids. The CDR3 reads CASSRTDEAFF. The CDR3 nucleotides read TGTGCCAGCAGCAGGACAGATGAAGCTTTCTTT.

In this sample, this clonotype turned up a few times. The rearrangement joins TRBV20-1 to TRBJ2-1; D uncertain. This CDR3 has 11 amino acids. Germline CDR1 and CDR2: DFQATT and SNEGSKA (reference sequence). Between the trimmed V and J ends, which lost 0 bases and 3 bases, there was a span of 0 bases. In DNA form, the CDR3 reads TGCAGTGCTAGAGACTACAATGAGCAGTTCTTC. This gives the protein CSARDYNEQFF.

The rearrangement joins TRBV4-3 to TRBJ2-2; 8 bases agree with TRBD2. This CDR3 comprises 17 residues. With V trimmed by 3 bases and J by 1 base, 7 bases remained unmatched. CDR1 is LGHNA and CDR2 is YSLEER in the germline V gene. The CDR3 here is CASSHPVLAGNTGELFF. In DNA form, the CDR3 reads TGCGCCAGCAGCCATCCTGTGCTAGCGGGGAACACCGGGGAGCTGTTTTTT.

This clonotype showed up just a few times. The chain joins TRBV15 to TRBJ2-7, with D possibly TRBD2 on 6 matching bases. The CDR3 totals 15 residues. V shed 0 bases and J shed 4 bases, with 13 bases lying between them. The germline gives CDR1 LNHNV, CDR2 YYDKDF (reference sequence). The CDR3, as DNA: TGTGCCACCAGCAGAGATCCGGGAGATGTATACGAGCAGTACTTC. Protein product: CATSRDPGDVYEQYF.

By frequency in the sample, this clonotype is medium-sized. The chain uses TRBV20-1 and TRBJ2-2, with 10 bases that match TRBD2. The CDR3 runs 15 residues. CDR1 is DFQATT, CDR2 SNEGSKA, per germline (reference sequence). Germline trimming cut 5 bases from V and 3 bases from J; bases unmatched to any gene: 6. The CDR3 spells CSASPGTSDTGELFF. The CDR3 DNA sequence: TGCAGTGCTTCACCCGGGACTAGCGACACCGGGGAGCTGTTTTTT.